The next 27 T cell receptor beta chains were all read from a single sample in a study of blood T cell repertoires in COVID-19. Libraries were prepared by immunoSEQ multiplex PCR; TCRdb keeps only in-frame clonotypes and omits some of them. The repertoire holds 150,000 to 200,000 clones, about 83% seen once, with over 1.5% in the top ten. The sequencing input was peripheral blood. The origin of the receptors is a human donor in a cohort sampled during active COVID-19.

The rearrangement joins TRBV7-2 to TRBJ1-4; D is unresolved. The CDR3 loop spans 14 amino acids. The V gene lost 5 bases and the J gene lost 4 bases, with 11 bases spanning the gap. CDR1 is SGHTA and CDR2 is FQGNSA in the germline V gene. The CDR3 coding sequence is TGTGCCAGCAGCCCCGCAGGCCGTAATGAAAAACTGTTTTTT. Translating it yields CASSPAGRNEKLFF.

This clone came up once. The chain employs TRBV6-2 or TRBV6-3 and TRBJ2-7; weak D call: TRBD2 (5 bases). The V gene's germline CDR1 is MNHEY and CDR2 SVGEGT. Deletions cut 2 bases from V and 5 bases from J, with 10 bases between. The CDR3 sequence is 13 residues long. The CDR3 DNA reads as TGTGCCAGCAGTTACGACTATGTAAACGAGCAGTACTTC. It specifies CASSYDYVNEQYF.

This chain connects TRBV7-2 to TRBJ2-7; 7 nucleotides align to TRBD1. V dropped 1 base and J dropped 2; count of bases not matched to a gene: 2. The germline V gene encodes CDR1 SGHTA and CDR2 FQGNSA. The CDR3 runs 14 residues. CDR3 in amino acids: CASSLGTGAYEQYF. Written as DNA, the CDR3 is TGTGCCAGCAGCTTAGGAACAGGGGCCTACGAGCAGTACTTC.

The rearrangement joins TRBV19 to TRBJ1-6; D is perhaps TRBD1 (6 bases). Germline V gene data show CDR1 as LNHDA and CDR2 as SQIVND (reference sequence). The V and J ends lost 5 bases and 3 bases respectively, with 14 bases between them. The CDR3 extends over 16 amino acids. CDR3 amino acids: CASSLFQTGYNSPLHF. The CDR3 DNA reads as TGTGCCAGTAGTCTCTTTCAGACAGGCTATAATTCACCCCTCCACTTT.

The rearrangement links TRBV4-2 to TRBJ1-4; 7 bases are shared with TRBD1. This CDR3 comprises 19 residues. V was clipped by 0 bases and J by 3 bases; unmatched bases: 13. Germline V CDR1 and CDR2: LGHNA, YNFKEQ. DNA for the CDR3: TGTGCCAGCAGCCAAGATCTTGGCACAGGGGTGGGTGCTAATGAAAAACTGTTTTTT. This translates into CASSQDLGTGVGANEKLFF.

The chain couples TRBV2 to TRBJ2-3, with TRBD2 matching 9 bases. Trimming took 6 bases from V and 3 from J; bases not matched to a gene: 7. The CDR3 has 15 residues. Germline V gives CDR1 SNHLY, CDR2 FYNNEI. The CDR3 protein is CASRALAGPTDTQYF. In DNA, the CDR3 is TGTGCCAGCAGGGCCCTAGCGGGACCAACAGATACGCAGTATTTT.

The chain has TRBV4-3 and TRBJ2-1, with a weak D call TRBD1 (5 bases). The CDR3 contains 15 residues. Germline CDR1 and CDR2: LGHNA and YSLEER. V dropped 4 bases and J dropped 3 bases, with 13 bases sitting between them. Here the CDR3 DNA reads TGCGCCAGCAGCCGCAGGGTGGAAGTCTACAATGAGCAGTTCTTC. Amino acid sequence: CASSRRVEVYNEQFF.

The chain couples TRBV2 to TRBJ1-1, with D maybe TRBD1 (6 bases). Germline assignment: CDR1 SNHLY and CDR2 FYNNEI. The CDR3 is 14 amino acids. The V and J ends lost 6 bases and 0 bases respectively, with 11 bases between them. The CDR3 region has the DNA TGTGCCAGCAGGTCAGGGGACCTGAACACTGAAGCTTTCTTT. Amino acids: CASRSGDLNTEAFF.

The gene calls are TRBV21-1 and TRBJ2-5; the table's D call TRBD1 went unverified against the DNA. TRBV21-1 is designated a pseudogene. The CDR3 sequence is 14 residues long. The CDR3 DNA sequence: TGTGCCAGCAGCAAATTAGGACAGGAAGAGACCCAGTACTTC. This gives the protein CASSKLGQEETQYF.

The V call is TRBV13, the J call TRBJ2-7, with D maybe TRBD2 (5 bases). The V gene's germline CDR1 is PRHDT and CDR2 FYEKMQ (reference sequence). With 7 bases removed from V and 0 bases from J, the gap between germline ends came to 16 bases. CDR3 length: 15 residues. CDR3 residues: CASKGSREVSYEQYF. Here the CDR3 DNA reads TGTGCCAGCAAGGGTTCACGGGAAGTCTCCTACGAGCAGTACTTC. Based on the CDR3 plus reference TRBV13 and TRBJ2-7, the full variable domain is AAGVIQSPRHLIKEKRETATLKCYPIPRHDTVYWYQQGPGQDPQFLISFYEKMQSDKGSIPDRFSAQQFSDYHSELNMSSLELGDSALYFCASKGSREVSYEQYFGPGTRLTVT.

The chain joins TRBV19 to TRBJ2-5, with TRBD1 identical over 8 bases. Germline V gene lookup returns CDR1 LNHDA and CDR2 SQIVND (reference sequence). The V and J ends lost 4 bases and 3 bases, in that order; junction bases with no gene match: 10. The CDR3 is 16 amino acids. CDR3 sequence: CASSTFGQGVKETQYF. In DNA, the CDR3 is TGTGCCAGTAGTACCTTCGGACAGGGCGTTAAAGAGACCCAGTACTTC.

This sequence joins TRBV5-1 and TRBJ2-1; a possible D gene is TRBD1 (5 bases). V lost 0 bases and J lost 0, with 10 bases in between. The CDR3 length is 16 residues. Looked up from germline, CDR1 is SGHRS and CDR2 is YFSETQ. CDR3 sequence reads: CASSLVAGYSYNEQFF. DNA for the CDR3: TGCGCCAGCAGCTTGGTGGCAGGGTACTCCTACAATGAGCAGTTCTTC. The full variable domain, in which reference TRBV5-1 and TRBJ2-1 provide the parts outside the CDR3, is KAGVTQTPRYLIKTRGQQVTLSCSPISGHRSVSWYQQTPGQGLQFLFEYFSETQRNKGNFPGRFSGRQFSNSRSEMNVSTLELGDSALYLCASSLVAGYSYNEQFFGPGTRLTVL.

The rearrangement uses TRBV5-1 and TRBJ1-2; 7 bases fit TRBD1. The germline gives CDR1 SGHRS, CDR2 YFSETQ. Germline trimming cut 0 bases from V and 3 bases from J; bases unmatched to any gene: 8. The CDR3 has 16 residues. The CDR3 bases are TGCGCCAGCAGCTTGGATTCAAAGGGGGCGGACTATGGCTACACCTTC. Its protein is CASSLDSKGADYGYTF.

This chain links TRBV27 with TRBJ2-6; TRBD1 matches 9 bases. There are 17 residues in the CDR3. Germline V CDR1 and CDR2: MNHEY, SMNVEV (reference sequence). The V and J ends lost 4 bases and 1 base, in that order; junction bases with no gene match: 5. The CDR3 here is CASSSGQGSSGANVLTF. CDR3 sequence (DNA): TGTGCCAGCAGTTCTGGACAGGGGTCGTCTGGGGCCAACGTCCTGACTTTC.

The genes are TRBV27 and TRBJ1-5; tentatively, D is TRBD1 (6 bases). CDR3 length: 15 residues. Trimming shortened V by 4 bases and J by 3 bases, and 13 bases separated the two germline ends. The germline V gene encodes CDR1 MNHEY and CDR2 SMNVEV (reference sequence). CDR3 coding DNA: TGTGCCAGCAGTTCTGAAGGGGGATCCAATCAGCCCCAGCATTTT. Amino acid sequence: CASSSEGGSNQPQHF.

This chain links TRBV11-3 with TRBJ2-6, with 7 bases lining up with TRBD1. Germline V gene lookup returns CDR1 SGHNT and CDR2 YENEEA. With V trimmed by 1 base and J by 4 bases, 4 bases remained unmatched. The CDR3 spans 16 residues. The CDR3 region has the DNA TGTGCCAGCAGCTTAGGGGACAGCCCGGGGGCCAACGTCCTGACTTTC. Translation: CASSLGDSPGANVLTF.

V gene TRBV28 combines with J gene TRBJ2-5, with TRBD1 identical over 10 bases. Germline V lookup: CDR1 MDHEN, CDR2 SYDVKM. V gave up 6 bases and J gave up 4 bases; unmatched junction bases: 11. This CDR3 has 16 residues. Here the CDR3 reads CASRSSGTGDLETQYF. CDR3 nucleotide sequence: TGTGCCAGCAGATCTTCCGGGACAGGGGATTTAGAGACCCAGTACTTC. The whole variable domain, filled in from reference TRBV28 and TRBJ2-5, reads DVKVTQSSRYLVKRTGEKVFLECVQDMDHENMFWYRQDPGLGLRLIYFSYDVKMKEKGDIPEGYSVSREKKERFSLILESASTNQTSMYLCASRSSGTGDLETQYFGPGTRLLVL.

This chain connects TRBV6-2 or TRBV6-3 to TRBJ2-1, with a tentative D call TRBD1 (6 bases). Germline V gene sequence: CDR1 MNHEY, CDR2 SVGEGT. The CDR3 runs to 15 residues. The germline V and J ends were trimmed by 1 base and 5 bases, with 12 bases remaining between them. CDR3 residues: CASSYLGQQNNEQFF. The CDR3 DNA follows: TGTGCCAGCAGTTACTTGGGACAACAAAACAATGAGCAGTTCTTC.

This clone was observed once. V usage is TRBV19 and J usage is TRBJ2-2, with 7 bases matching TRBD1. V shed 10 bases, J shed 5 bases, and the junction held 7 bases outside the gene matches. CDR3 length: 13 residues. Germline CDR1 LNHDA, CDR2 SQIVND (reference sequence). DNA for the CDR3: TGTGCCATAGGTCCAGGGGGTACCGGGGAGCTGTTTTTT. It translates to CAIGPGGTGELFF.

This clone was counted between two and nine times. The chain recombines TRBV10-3 with TRBJ2-1; TRBD1 aligns across 7 bases. Unmatched junction bases numbered 8, after V lost 2 bases and J lost 10 bases. Germline V gene sequence: CDR1 ENHRY, CDR2 SYGVKD. The CDR3 loop spans 14 amino acids. This CDR3 is CAISERAETGEQFF. CDR3 DNA sequence: TGTGCCATCAGTGAGAGGGCAGAGACAGGGGAGCAGTTCTTC.

V is TRBV6-2 or TRBV6-3 and J is TRBJ1-3; D remains ambiguous. V shed 2 bases and J shed 3 bases, with 5 bases lying between them. This CDR3 contains 13 residues. Germline CDR1 MNHEY, CDR2 SVGEGT. The DNA of the CDR3 is TGTGCCAGCAGTTACGGGCTTGGAAACACCATATATTTT. It encodes CASSYGLGNTIYF.

The chain recombines TRBV28 with TRBJ1-1; 7 bases align to TRBD1. The CDR3 has 15 residues. From germline, CDR1 is MDHEN and CDR2 SYDVKM. With V trimmed by 3 bases and J by 2 bases, 6 bases remained unmatched. CDR3 sequence (DNA): TGTGCCAGCAGTTTGTTTGCAGGGGGAAACACTGAAGCTTTCTTT. This sequence encodes CASSLFAGGNTEAFF.

Turning to this clone: This sample includes further DNA sequences coding for the same CDR3. The V gene is TRBV6-2 or TRBV6-3, the J gene TRBJ2-7, with a possible D match to TRBD1 (6 bases). The germline V and J ends were trimmed by 0 bases and 2 bases, with 11 bases remaining between them. The germline gives CDR1 MNHEY, CDR2 SVGEGT. The CDR3 runs 15 residues. CDR3 loop: CASSYSTGVTYEQYF. In DNA form, the CDR3 reads TGTGCCAGCAGTTACTCGACAGGCGTTACCTACGAGCAGTACTTC.

The V and J genes are TRBV10-1 and TRBJ2-7; D ambiguous. From germline, CDR1 is WNHNN and CDR2 SYGVQD (reference sequence). V lost 2 bases and J 2 bases, leaving 10 bases between the germline ends. The CDR3 has 14 amino acids. The CDR3 nucleotides read TGCGCCAGCAGTGAGAGTGGCAGAACCTACGAGCAGTACTTC. Amino acids: CASSESGRTYEQYF.

This chain joins TRBV18 and TRBJ2-7, with 7 bases lining up with TRBD1. Losses at the gene ends were 5 bases for V and 0 bases for J; bases not matched to a gene: 7. Per germline, CDR1 KGHSH and CDR2 LQKENI. The CDR3 sequence is 15 residues long. CDR3: CASSSDRDPSYEQYF. The CDR3 nucleotides read TGTGCCAGCTCATCCGACAGGGATCCCTCCTACGAGCAGTACTTC.

This clone was recorded only once. The junction does not match germline at one end; this may be a read error. CDR3 coding DNA: TGTGCCAGCAGCTATAGCCCCCAACAGGGGGCACAAGACTTC. Translated, it gives CASSYSPQQGAQDF. This chain joins TRBV7-2 and TRBJ2-7; 9 nucleotides match TRBD1. CDR1 is SGHTA, CDR2 FQGNSA, per germline. This CDR3 has 14 amino acids.

V usage is TRBV9 and J usage is TRBJ1-2; 7 bases align to TRBD1. V shed 2 bases, J shed 8 bases, and the junction held 9 bases outside the gene matches. Looked up from germline, CDR1 is SGDLS and CDR2 is YYNGEE. CDR3 size: 14 residues. The CDR3: CASSVSPDREGYTF. In nucleotides, the CDR3 is TGTGCCAGCAGCGTCTCCCCCGACAGGGAAGGCTACACCTTC.